The clone carrying this TCR beta chain was found many times. Its cognate antigen is unknown. This record comes from a study of identical twins. Template switching introduced a universal primer site, and the cDNA bore unique molecular identifiers. MiXCR was run by TCRdb on the 5' RACE reads, yielding one entry per CDR3 protein. The table has about 340,000 distinct CDR3 sequences, about 10% seen once. Findings and caveats of the study: The more abundant beta clonotypes in cord blood had fewer insertions, and memory repertoires did not show this. Weaker excess twin sharing was seen among beta out-of-frame sequences.

The clonotype comes from a woman between 45 and 65 years old in good health. The source material was naive T cells sorted from blood.

Written as DNA, the CDR3 is TGCAGCGTTGAAAGGCTCTCGGATAACTATGGCTACACCTTC. Translating it yields CSVERLSDNYGYTF. V gene TRBV29-1 combines with J gene TRBJ1-2; D not resolved. The V end was cut by 2 bases, the J end by 1 base, with 11 bases between. Germline assignment: CDR1 SQVTM and CDR2 ANQGSEA. CDR3 size: 14 residues. The variable domain in full, completed from reference TRBV29-1 and TRBJ1-2, reads SAVISQKPSRDICQRGTSLTIQCQVDSQVTMMFWYRQQPGQSLTLIATANQGSEATYESGFVIDKFPISRPNLTFSTLTVSNMSPEDSSIYLCSVERLSDNYGYTFGSGTRLTVV.